Listed below are T cell receptor beta chains from one sample, sequenced in a study of cytomegalovirus exposure and HLA in healthy donors. Here immunoSEQ multiplex PCR was the method, and the copy in TCRdb shows in-frame clones only, minus some. The sample lists some 88,000 clones; 60% to 80% were seen once. The sequencing sample was made of PBMCs. Every receptor here comes from a woman aged 30 to 39 in good health and CMV-seronegative. CDR3s include the opening cysteine and the closing phenylalanine or tryptophan. D genes are given only for firm matches. Some rows mark clone size as missing; the rest say once, few, many or name a class of expanded clone.

CDR3 length	D gene	V gene	clone size	J gene	CDR3 DNA	CDR3 protein
15	TRBD1	TRBV28	-	TRBJ1-5	TGTGCCAGCACCGGCGGACAGGGGGCCGGGCAGCCCCAGCATTTT	CASTGGQGAGQPQHF
16	-	TRBV10-3	-	TRBJ2-1	TGTGCCATCAGTGAGTCTTTGCAGGGGTCCGACAATGAGCAGTTCTTC	CAISESLQGSDNEQFF
14	-	TRBV9	-	TRBJ2-1	TGTGCCAGCAGCGCAGAGGGGGGGGCAAGGGAGCAGTTCTTC	CASSAEGGAREQFF
13	-	TRBV11-2	-	TRBJ1-1	TGTGCCAGCAGCTTCCAACAGAACACTGAAGCTTTCTTT	CASSFQQNTEAFF
14	-	TRBV12-2	-	TRBJ2-7	TGTGCAAGTCGCCCCGACAGCCCCACCGCCGGGCAGTACTTC	CASRPDSPTAGQYF
16	TRBD2	TRBV4-3	-	TRBJ2-7	TGCGCCAGCAGCCAAGATCTAACTAGCGGGAGTCGAGAGCAGTACTTC	CASSQDLTSGSREQYF
13	-	TRBV19	-	TRBJ1-4	TGTGCCAGTAGAAGGGGGGGCACGGAAAAACTGTTTTTT	CASRRGGTEKLFF
15	TRBD2	TRBV28	once	TRBJ2-3	TGTGCCAGCAGCCTACTAGCGGAGGCTACAGATACGCAGTATTTT	CASSLLAEATDTQYF
11	-	TRBV6-1	many	TRBJ2-2	TGTGCCAGCTGGGTCGGGGGGGAGCTGTTTTTT	CASWVGGELFF
14	TRBD1	TRBV30	-	TRBJ1-5	TGTGCCTTTGGACAGGGTGGGTACTATCAGCCCCAGCATTTT	CAFGQGGYYQPQHF
15	-	TRBV11-2	few	TRBJ1-6	TGTGCCAGCACCCCCCGGCCGGGATATAATTCACCCCTCCACTTT	CASTPRPGYNSPLHF
13	-	TRBV11-2	-	TRBJ2-5	TGTGCCAGCAGCCGTGGGGCTCAAGAGACCCAGTACTTC	CASSRGAQETQYF
16	TRBD2	TRBV2	-	TRBJ2-1	TGTGCCAGCAGTGAAGGTCTAGCGGGCGTTTACAATGAGCAGTTCTTC	CASSEGLAGVYNEQFF
14	-	TRBV10-3	-	TRBJ1-2	TGTGCCATCACCCAACAGTCGGGGGGGGGTGGCTACACCTTC	CAITQQSGGGGYTF
16	-	TRBV10-2	-	TRBJ1-5	TGCGCCAGCAGTGACCCGGGGGAACCCCGTGGTCAGCCCCAGCATTTT	CASSDPGEPRGQPQHF
13	TRBD1	TRBV7-6	once	TRBJ1-2	TGTGCCAGCAGCTCCACAGGGGGCACTGGCTACACCTTC	CASSSTGGTGYTF
13	-	TRBV7-9	few	TRBJ1-1	TGTGCCAGCAGCCCGCAGGGGAGCACTGAAGCTTTCTTT	CASSPQGSTEAFF
10	-	TRBV10-2	-	TRBJ2-7	TGCGCCAGCGAGGGAGACGAGCAGTACTTC	CASEGDEQYF
13	TRBD1	TRBV6-1	many	TRBJ1-4	TGTGCCAGCAGCCGACAGGGGAGTGAAAAACTGTTTTTT	CASSRQGSEKLFF
13	-	TRBV5-6	-	TRBJ2-7	TGTGCCAGCAGCCCGCGGAACGCTTACGAGCAGTACTTC	CASSPRNAYEQYF
16	TRBD1	TRBV9	few	TRBJ2-5	TGTGCCAGCAGCGTATCCCCATCACAGGGGGGAGAGACCCAGTACTTC	CASSVSPSQGGETQYF
15	-	TRBV4-3	-	TRBJ2-7	TGCGCCAGCAGCCAAAGAGTAGGGGTGTCCTACGAGCAGTACTTC	CASSQRVGVSYEQYF
15	-	TRBV7-7	-	TRBJ2-5	TGTGCCAGCAGCCCCACGGGTGTCAGGGCAGAGACCCAGTACTTC	CASSPTGVRAETQYF
14	TRBD2	TRBV9	-	TRBJ2-1	TGTGCCAGCAGCCCCTGGGACTACTACAATGAGCAGTTCTTC	CASSPWDYYNEQFF
14	TRBD1	TRBV10-3	-	TRBJ2-1	TGTGCCATCAACGCCGGGACAGGCAACAATGAGCAGTTCTTC	CAINAGTGNNEQFF
15	TRBD1	TRBV27	few	TRBJ1-3	TGTGCCAGCTCGCCTGGGACAGGGCCTGGAAACACCATATATTTT	CASSPGTGPGNTIYF
17	TRBD1	TRBV7-9	-	TRBJ1-4	TGTGCCAGCAGCGAGGGACAGGGTTTGGGGTCTAATGAAAAACTGTTTTTT	CASSEGQGLGSNEKLFF
11	-	TRBV20-1	-	TRBJ2-1	TGCAGTGCTAGACCGGGGGATGAGCAGTTCTTC	CSARPGDEQFF